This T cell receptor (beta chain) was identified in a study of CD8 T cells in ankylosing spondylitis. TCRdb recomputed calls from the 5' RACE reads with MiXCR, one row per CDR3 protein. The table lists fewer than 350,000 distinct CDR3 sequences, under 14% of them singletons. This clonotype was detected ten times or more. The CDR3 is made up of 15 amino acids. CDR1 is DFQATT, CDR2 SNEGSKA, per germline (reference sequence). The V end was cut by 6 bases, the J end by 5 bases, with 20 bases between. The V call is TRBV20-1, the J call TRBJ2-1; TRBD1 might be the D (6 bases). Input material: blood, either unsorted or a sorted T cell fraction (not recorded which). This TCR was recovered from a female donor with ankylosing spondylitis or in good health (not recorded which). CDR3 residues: CSASKDSQLNNEQFF. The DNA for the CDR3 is TGCAGTGCAAGCAAGGACAGTCAACTAAACAATGAGCAGTTCTTC.